One and the same sample provided the 22 T cell receptor beta chains below, sequenced in a study of CD8+ T cells in alopecia areata. Treatment reported: oral pan-JAK inhibitor, 5-10 mg twice daily. Extraction of RNA preceded its reverse transcription into cDNA, which served as the sequencing template. TCRdb's copy holds only in-frame clones and misses some; the assay was immunoSEQ multiplex PCR. Of 150,000 to 250,000 clones detected, approximately 60% appear once; the ten largest clones hold around 3%. The material sequenced was CD4+ T cells sorted from blood, taken at week 4, from a patient treated with tofacitinib. The receptors come from a human donor with alopecia areata.

The genes are TRBV27 and TRBJ1-1; possibly TRBD1 for D (5 bases). The length of the CDR3 is 14 residues. V was cut by 6 bases and J by 4 bases, with 15 bases left in between. The germline gives CDR1 MNHEY, CDR2 SMNVEV (reference sequence). The CDR3 sequence is CASSRGGAGTEAFF. The CDR3 DNA follows: TGTGCCAGCAGCCGCGGCGGGGCTGGCACTGAAGCTTTCTTT.

The rearrangement uses TRBV19 and TRBJ1-1; 7 bases fit TRBD1. After removal of 4 bases from V and 0 bases from J, the junction contained 11 bases not matched to a gene. The germline V gene encodes CDR1 LNHDA and CDR2 SQIVND (reference sequence). The CDR3 runs to 17 residues. The CDR3 region is CASSNQPTGFMNTEAFF. The CDR3 bases are TGTGCCAGTAGTAACCAACCGACAGGGTTCATGAACACTGAAGCTTTCTTT.

The genes are TRBV9 and TRBJ1-1, with no clear D. The CDR3 loop spans 13 amino acids. Trimming left V 2 bases short and J 1 base short, with 6 bases between. CDR1 and CDR2 from the germline V gene are SGDLS and YYNGEE. The DNA of the CDR3 is TGTGCCAGCAGCGTGAACCAGAACACTGAAGCTTTCTTT. Its protein is CASSVNQNTEAFF.

This chain uses TRBV29-1 with TRBJ2-1, with TRBD1 identical over 11 bases. CDR3 size: 13 residues. Trimming at V came to 7 bases and at J to 7 bases, leaving 6 bases not matched to a gene. CDR1 SQVTM and CDR2 ANQGSEA come from the germline V gene. The CDR3 region is CSAEGTGGNEQFF. The CDR3 nucleotides read TGCAGCGCTGAGGGGACAGGGGGTAATGAGCAGTTCTTC.

This clone has only a few counts. The chain links TRBV10-3 to TRBJ2-5; TRBD1 or TRBD2 may be the D gene (6 bases each). V was shortened by 6 bases and J by 2 bases, with 10 bases between the two germline ends. Germline assignment: CDR1 ENHRY and CDR2 SYGVKD. The CDR3 runs to 13 residues. CDR3 in amino acids: CAIRGGYQETQYF. The CDR3 DNA reads as TGTGCCATCAGGGGGGGCTATCAAGAGACCCAGTACTTC.

This clone has only a few counts. V gene TRBV30 combines with J gene TRBJ1-2; 9 nucleotides line up with TRBD1. The ends lost 3 bases at V and 3 bases at J; junction bases unmatched: 8. CDR1 and CDR2 (germline): GTSNPN, SVGIG (reference sequence). The CDR3 totals 15 residues. The CDR3 DNA reads as TGTGCCTGGAGGGATTGGACAGGGGAGCACTATGGCTACACCTTC. As protein: CAWRDWTGEHYGYTF.

The chain combines TRBV6-5 with TRBJ2-7; 7 nucleotides align to TRBD1. After removal of 5 bases from V and 5 bases from J, the junction contained 3 bases not matched to a gene. CDR3 length: 12 amino acids. Germline CDR1 MNHEY, CDR2 SVGAGI. CDR3 sequence (DNA): TGTGCCAGCAGTACCACAGGGGACGAGCAGTACTTC. It encodes CASSTTGDEQYF.

CDR3 amino acids: CASSLGLAGGRGTQYF. CDR3 coding DNA: TGTGCCAGCAGTTTAGGACTAGCGGGGGGCCGAGGGACCCAGTACTTC. The rearrangement links TRBV27 to TRBJ2-5; 14 bases are shared with TRBD2. The J segment lost 7 bases and the V segment lost 2 bases, leaving 6 bases of the junction unmatched. Germline loops: CDR1 MNHEY, CDR2 SMNVEV (reference sequence). The CDR3 extends over 16 amino acids.

The chain employs TRBV6-5 and TRBJ1-6; D is unresolved. The CDR3 contains 13 residues. Per germline, CDR1 MNHEY and CDR2 SVGAGI. Trimming pared 5 bases from V and 9 bases from J, leaving 11 bases between. CDR3 nucleotides: TGTGCCAGCAGTGTAGAACCGAGTTCACCCCTCCACTTT. Its translation: CASSVEPSSPLHF.

This chain uses TRBV28 with TRBJ1-2; no clear D. V gave up 3 bases and J gave up 5 bases, with 10 bases separating them. Germline V lookup: CDR1 MDHEN, CDR2 SYDVKM. This CDR3 is 13 amino acids long. The CDR3 coding sequence is TGTGCCAGCAGTTTCCAGAAGAGGTATGGCTACACCTTC. Translating gives CASSFQKRYGYTF.

The rearrangement joins TRBV9 to TRBJ1-2; a weak D match, TRBD1 (5 bases). The germline V and J ends were trimmed by 4 bases and 8 bases, with 15 bases remaining between them. This CDR3 spans 13 amino acids. The germline V gene encodes CDR1 SGDLS and CDR2 YYNGEE. The DNA of the CDR3 is TGTGCCAGCAGCCGCAGGGAACCCCCCGGCTACACCTTC. Translation gives CASSRREPPGYTF.

The genes are TRBV29-1 and TRBJ2-7; possible D gene TRBD1, 6 bases. The V and J ends lost 7 bases and 5 bases respectively, with 18 bases between them. The CDR3 is 13 residues long. The germline V gene has CDR1 SQVTM and CDR2 ANQGSEA. The CDR3 nucleotides are TGCAGCGCATGCGACAGGCATGTGAACGAGCAGTACTTC. This encodes CSACDRHVNEQYF.

The CDR3 nucleotides read TGCGCCAGCAGCTTTTACCCACAACCAGAGAATTATGGCTACACCTTC. Translated, it gives CASSFYPQPENYGYTF. The gene calls are TRBV5-1 and TRBJ1-2; unclear D gene. V was pared by 2 bases and J by 5 bases, with 19 bases between. CDR3 length equals 16 residues. Germline CDR1 reads SGHRS; CDR2 reads YFSETQ.

As regards this clone: This CDR3 is also generated by other DNA sequences in the sample. The chain employs TRBV7-2 and TRBJ2-5; tentatively, D is TRBD2 (6 bases). Trimming took 0 bases from V and 2 from J, leaving 7 bases between them. The CDR3 is 14 amino acids. Germline assignment: CDR1 SGHTA and CDR2 FQGNSA. CDR3 sequence: CASSLAGRQETQYF. CDR3 DNA: TGTGCCAGCAGCTTAGCGGGGAGGCAAGAGACCCAGTACTTC.

This chain uses TRBV25-1 with TRBJ1-5, with unresolved D. Trimming stripped 2 bases from V and 0 bases from J, with 11 bases between. Germline values: CDR1 MGHDK, CDR2 SYGVNS. The CDR3 is 16 residues long. CDR3 residues: CASSEGAGNSNQPQHF. The CDR3 DNA follows: TGTGCCAGCAGTGAAGGCGCAGGTAATAGCAATCAGCCCCAGCATTTT. Using reference TRBV25-1 and TRBJ1-5 for the parts outside the CDR3, the full variable domain is EADIYQTPRYLVIGTGKKITLECSQTMGHDKMYWYQQDPGMELHLIHYSYGVNSTEKGDLSSESTVSRIRTEHFPLTLESARPSHTSQYLCASSEGAGNSNQPQHFGDGTRLSIL.

The V call is TRBV29-1, the J call TRBJ1-2; 10 bases are shared with TRBD1. Looked up from germline, CDR1 is SQVTM and CDR2 is ANQGSEA. The CDR3 contains 14 residues. Unmatched junction bases numbered 5, after V lost 1 base and J lost 6 bases. The CDR3 loop reads CSVEVPGQGNGYTF. CDR3 in DNA: TGCAGCGTTGAAGTTCCGGGACAGGGGAATGGCTACACCTTC. Full variable domain (missing parts from reference TRBV29-1 and TRBJ1-2): SAVISQKPSRDICQRGTSLTIQCQVDSQVTMMFWYRQQPGQSLTLIATANQGSEATYESGFVIDKFPISRPNLTFSTLTVSNMSPEDSSIYLCSVEVPGQGNGYTFGSGTRLTVV.

The gene calls are TRBV9 and TRBJ2-3; D is uncertain. Germline V gives CDR1 SGDLS, CDR2 YYNGEE. The CDR3 has 12 residues. Between the trimmed V and J ends, which lost 3 bases and 2 bases, there was a span of 4 bases. The CDR3 coding sequence is TGTGCCAGCAGCGAACACACAGATACGCAGTATTTT. Translating gives CASSEHTDTQYF.

This rearrangement joins TRBV4-1 to TRBJ1-2; D is ambiguous. The CDR3 extends over 13 amino acids. Germline V gene sequence: CDR1 MGHRA, CDR2 YSYEKL. Trimming took 4 bases from V and 7 from J, leaving 13 bases between them. CDR3 DNA sequence: TGCGCCAGCAGCCCCGAACGGGAGAGTGGCTACACCTTC. It encodes CASSPERESGYTF.

This chain uses TRBV5-6 with TRBJ1-5, with D maybe TRBD1 (6 bases). Per germline, CDR1 SGHDT and CDR2 YYEEEE. The germline V and J ends were trimmed by 1 base and 6 bases, with 11 bases remaining between them. This CDR3 is 14 amino acids long. This CDR3 reads CASSLLQGIQPQHF. DNA for the CDR3: TGTGCCAGCAGCTTGTTGCAGGGGATTCAGCCCCAGCATTTT.

This chain connects TRBV4-1 to TRBJ1-6, with a weak D call TRBD1 (5 bases). CDR3 length equals 19 residues. The V end lost 1 base, the J end lost 0 bases, and 16 bases lay between the germline ends. Germline V gene data show CDR1 as MGHRA and CDR2 as YSYEKL. CDR3 bases: TGCGCCAGCAGCCAAGGTACAGGACGCCGGAGCTCCTATAATTCACCCCTCCACTTT. It translates to CASSQGTGRRSSYNSPLHF.

A few counts support this clone. This chain joins TRBV10-3 and TRBJ2-7, with 7 bases that match TRBD2. This CDR3 is built from 14 residues. Germline assignment: CDR1 ENHRY and CDR2 SYGVKD. The CDR3 loop reads CATHEGGISYEQYF. DNA of the CDR3: TGTGCTACGCACGAGGGAGGGATATCCTACGAGCAGTACTTC.

The V call is TRBV29-1, the J call TRBJ2-2, with D maybe TRBD2 (5 bases). CDR3 length equals 11 residues. Germline CDR1 and CDR2: SQVTM and ANQGSEA. V was shortened by 7 bases and J by 4 bases, with 7 bases between the two germline ends. This CDR3 is CSAEGTGELFF. The CDR3 DNA sequence: TGCAGCGCCGAGGGCACCGGGGAGCTGTTTTTT.